This T cell receptor beta chain appears in the sequencing data of a study of response to subunit inactivated influenza vaccine. Study results and caveats: The authors suggested that every seasonal influenza vaccination recruits few new T cells.

Trimming stripped 0 bases from V and 0 bases from J, with 8 bases between. This CDR3 contains 15 residues. Germline lookup yields CDR1 LGHNA and CDR2 YNFKEQ. TCRdb independently ran MiXCR on the RT-PCR reads; one entry per CDR3 protein. The sample contains about 300,000 distinct CDR3 sequences, 20% to 25% of which appear only once. Many counts were recorded for this clonotype. What it binds is unknown. The chain recombines TRBV4-2 with TRBJ1-2; D gene ambiguous. The material was PBMCs from blood, obtained less than 22 months after vaccination. The sequence came from a man aged 50 to 75 who received an inactivated influenza vaccine. This CDR3 is CASSQDKTPNYGYTF. In DNA, the CDR3 is TGTGCCAGCAGCCAAGATAAGACACCTAACTATGGCTACACCTTC.